The T cell receptor (beta chain) under discussion was sequenced for a study of blood T cells in healthy people across ages. Trimming stripped 7 bases from V and 7 bases from J, with 37 bases between. Per the germline V gene, CDR1 is SQVTM and CDR2 is ANQGSEA. This CDR3 is 19 amino acids long. A second PCR, run for roughly 7 to 12 cycles, used a sample-barcoded 5' primer plus a J-beta primer mix. Each cDNA was tagged by a template-switch adaptor containing 12 random nucleotides. TCRdb reprocessed the 5' RACE reads with MiXCR, giving one entry per CDR3 protein. The sample holds around 1,900,000 distinct CDR3 sequences, about two fifths seen once. Notes on this clonotype: Antigen unknown.

Study conclusions and caveats: Unsorted PBMCs prevented conclusive naive versus antigen-experienced comparison.

This chain links TRBV29-1 with TRBJ2-5; possibly TRBD1 for D (7 bases). This receptor was obtained from a human donor in good health. The specimen was blood. The CDR3 spells CSAQGVIRDRGVNRGTQYF. CDR3 DNA: TGCAGCGCCCAGGGGGTAATCCGGGACCGCGGGGTAAATCGGGGGACCCAGTACTTC.